Detailed here is one TCR beta chain. The data derive from a study of blood T cell repertoires in COVID-19. The wider study: T cells, B-cell-depleted T cells, or PBMCs provided the cDNA or gDNA that served as material.

Sequencing used immunoSEQ multiplex PCR; TCRdb keeps in-frame clones, though not all of them. In the table there are some 270,000 clones, approximately 91% of which are singletons. V shed 1 base and J 0 bases; nucleotides not matched to a gene: 14. Germline V gene lookup returns CDR1 SEHNR and CDR2 FQNEAQ (reference sequence). This CDR3 is 19 amino acids long. Living in about 25 US areas, the participants were between 18 and 89 years of age. Participants had their cohort set by participant-reported clinical history. Two negative PCRs, clearance, or symptom resolution had been documented for recovered Cohort 3 donors.

The chain links TRBV7-9 to TRBJ2-5, with TRBD1 matching 7 bases. The source of this sequence is a woman aged 40 to 50 who had recovered from COVID-19. Sequencing used PBMCs or T cells enriched from blood (not recorded which). The CDR3 protein is CASSLVPLTGRSYQETQYF. For the CDR3, the DNA is TGTGCCAGCAGCTTAGTCCCGTTGACAGGGCGATCGTACCAAGAGACCCAGTACTTC.